This TCR beta chain comes out of a study of T cells in Graves' hyperthyroidism and ophthalmopathy. Ophthalmopathy patients all had a Clinical Activity Score of at least 3, a NOSPECS grade of at least 4 and disease under 3 months old. This clonotype has at least ten counts. Its antigen is unidentified. The study's findings and limits: Most expanded thyroid clonotypes above 0.001 recurred in blood.

The CDR3 regions of TCR beta were amplified from RNA transcripts. The HTBI primer set served for first-round RT-PCR of the TCR CDR3. Each CDR3 protein gets one entry after TCRdb re-called the multiplex PCR reads with MiXCR. The sample has about 520,000 distinct CDR3 sequences; about 24% are singletons. The germline CDR1 and CDR2 sequences are MNHEY and SMNVEV (reference sequence). The length of the CDR3 is 13 residues. The V end lost 6 bases, the J end lost 1 base, and 10 bases lay between the germline ends. The TCR originated in a woman aged 30 to 39 with Graves' ophthalmopathy. The sample consisted of blood. This sequence joins TRBV27 and TRBJ2-7; D is perhaps TRBD1 (6 bases). The CDR3 spells CASSPTGSYEQYF. DNA of the CDR3: TGTGCCAGCAGCCCCACAGGGTCCTACGAGCAGTACTTC.